Only a few counts were recorded for the clone carrying this TCR beta chain. What it binds is not known. The CDR3 has 13 residues. V lost 4 bases, J lost 5 bases, and 11 bases lay in between. CDR1 is SNHLY and CDR2 is FYNNEI in the germline V gene. The sample comes from a study of T-cell reconstitution after alpha-beta-depleted transplantation in children. General study findings and limits: Among T cells one year after transplant, newly produced cells accounted for most counts and diversity. Several hundred expanded graft clones reportedly gave rise to the alpha-beta T cells present about two months after transplant. Some patients' high day-60 TCRbeta diversity was traced to surviving recipient T cells and thymic progenitors.

The TCRbeta library incorporated unique molecular identifiers. TCRdb independently ran MiXCR on the PCR reads; one entry per CDR3 protein. The repertoire includes approximately 430,000 distinct CDR3 sequences, under 20% of them detected once, and less than 30% sits in the top ten. The TCR sequence derives from a boy in the first two years of life who had a stem cell transplant for Wiskott-Aldrich syndrome, so the T cells may come from the graft donor. This specimen consisted of PBMCs, mostly from graft donor cells, obtained 360 days after TCRalphabeta/CD19-depleted stem cell transplant. The V call is TRBV2, the J call TRBJ2-5; TRBD2 is a possible D gene (7 bases). The CDR3 nucleotides read TGTGCCAGCAGTGGTCGGGGGGCTGAGACCCAGTACTTC. Translation gives CASSGRGAETQYF.